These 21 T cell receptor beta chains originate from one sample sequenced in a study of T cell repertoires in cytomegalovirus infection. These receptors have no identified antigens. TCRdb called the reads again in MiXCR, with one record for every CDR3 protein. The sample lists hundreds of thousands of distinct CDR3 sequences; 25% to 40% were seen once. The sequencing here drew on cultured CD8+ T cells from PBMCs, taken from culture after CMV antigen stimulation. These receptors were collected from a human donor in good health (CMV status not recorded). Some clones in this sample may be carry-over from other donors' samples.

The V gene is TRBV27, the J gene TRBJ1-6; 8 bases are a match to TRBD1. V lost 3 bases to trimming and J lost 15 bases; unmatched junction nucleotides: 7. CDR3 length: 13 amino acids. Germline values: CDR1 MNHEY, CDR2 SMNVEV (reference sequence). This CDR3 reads CASSFTDRGNLHF. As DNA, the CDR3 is TGTGCCAGCAGTTTTACCGACAGGGGTAACCTCCACTTT.

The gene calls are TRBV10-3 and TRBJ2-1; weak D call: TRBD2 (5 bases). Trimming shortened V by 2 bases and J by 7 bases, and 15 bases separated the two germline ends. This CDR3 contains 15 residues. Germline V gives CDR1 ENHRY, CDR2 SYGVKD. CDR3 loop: CAISEPGLGRNEQFF. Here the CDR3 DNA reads TGTGCCATCAGTGAGCCCGGACTGGGCCGAAATGAGCAGTTCTTC.

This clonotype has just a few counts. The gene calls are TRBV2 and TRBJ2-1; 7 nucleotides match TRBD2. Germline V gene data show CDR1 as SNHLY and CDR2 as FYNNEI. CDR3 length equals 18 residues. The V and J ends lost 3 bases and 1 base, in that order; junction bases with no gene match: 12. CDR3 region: CASSEGQRGSGSYNEQFF. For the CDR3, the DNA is TGTGCCAGCAGTGAGGGGCAGCGGGGTAGCGGATCCTACAATGAGCAGTTCTTC.

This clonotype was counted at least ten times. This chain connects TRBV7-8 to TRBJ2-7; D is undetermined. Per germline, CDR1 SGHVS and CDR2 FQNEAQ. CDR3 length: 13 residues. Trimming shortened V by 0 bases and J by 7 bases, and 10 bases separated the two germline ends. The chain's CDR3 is CASSLATRNEQYV. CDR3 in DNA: TGTGCCAGCAGCTTAGCGACACGAAATGAGCAGTACGTC.

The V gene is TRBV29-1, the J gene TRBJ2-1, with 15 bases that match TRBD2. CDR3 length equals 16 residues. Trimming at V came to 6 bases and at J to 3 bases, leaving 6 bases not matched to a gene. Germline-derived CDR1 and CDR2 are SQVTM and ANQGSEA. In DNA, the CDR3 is TGCAGCGTGGAGGGACTAGCGGGGGGTCTCTACAATGAGCAGTTCTTC. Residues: CSVEGLAGGLYNEQFF.

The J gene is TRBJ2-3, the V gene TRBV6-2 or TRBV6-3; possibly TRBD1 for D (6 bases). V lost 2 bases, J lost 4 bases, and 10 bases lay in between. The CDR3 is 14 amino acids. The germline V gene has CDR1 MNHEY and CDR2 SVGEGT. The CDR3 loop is CASSYNRVADTQYF. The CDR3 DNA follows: TGTGCCAGCAGTTACAACAGGGTGGCAGATACGCAGTATTTT.

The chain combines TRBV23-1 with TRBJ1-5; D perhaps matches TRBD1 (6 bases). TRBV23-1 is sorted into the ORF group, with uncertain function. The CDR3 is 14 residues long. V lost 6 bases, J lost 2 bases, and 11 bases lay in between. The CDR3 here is CASRFRGCNQPQHF. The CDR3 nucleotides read TGCGCCAGCAGGTTTAGGGGGTGCAATCAGCCCCAGCATTTT.

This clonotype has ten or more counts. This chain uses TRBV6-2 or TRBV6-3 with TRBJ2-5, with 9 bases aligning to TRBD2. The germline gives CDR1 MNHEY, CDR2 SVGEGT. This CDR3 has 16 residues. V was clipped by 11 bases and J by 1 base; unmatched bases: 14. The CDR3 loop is CAADGLQRGVQETQYF. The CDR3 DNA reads TGTGCCGCAGATGGTCTCCAGCGGGGGGTCCAAGAGACCCAGTACTTC.

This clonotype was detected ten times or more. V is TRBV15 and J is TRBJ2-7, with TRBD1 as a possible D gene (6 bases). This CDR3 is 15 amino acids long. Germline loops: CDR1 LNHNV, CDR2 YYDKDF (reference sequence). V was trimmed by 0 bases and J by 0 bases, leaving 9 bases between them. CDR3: CATSRDADSSYEQYF. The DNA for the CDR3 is TGTGCCACCAGCAGAGACGCGGACAGCTCCTACGAGCAGTACTTC. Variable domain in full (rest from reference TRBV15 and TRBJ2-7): DAMVIQNPRYQVTQFGKPVTLSCSQTLNHNVMYWYQQKSSQAPKLLFHYYDKDFNNEADTPDNFQSRRPNTSFCFLDIRSPGLGDTAMYLCATSRDADSSYEQYFGPGTRLTVT.

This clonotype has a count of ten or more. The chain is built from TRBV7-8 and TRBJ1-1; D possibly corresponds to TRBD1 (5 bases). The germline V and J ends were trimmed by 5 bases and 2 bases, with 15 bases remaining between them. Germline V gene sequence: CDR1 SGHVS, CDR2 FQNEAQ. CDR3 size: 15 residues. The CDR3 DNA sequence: TGTGCCAGCAGCCCCGGTTATAGGGGCAACACTGAAGCTTTCTTT. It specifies CASSPGYRGNTEAFF.

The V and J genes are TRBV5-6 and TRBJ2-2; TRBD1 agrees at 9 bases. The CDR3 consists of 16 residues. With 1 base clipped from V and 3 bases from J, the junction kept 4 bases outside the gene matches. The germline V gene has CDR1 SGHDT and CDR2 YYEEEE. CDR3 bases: TGTGCCAGCAGCTTGCTGGACAGGGGTTACACCGGGGAGCTGTTTTTT. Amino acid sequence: CASSLLDRGYTGELFF.

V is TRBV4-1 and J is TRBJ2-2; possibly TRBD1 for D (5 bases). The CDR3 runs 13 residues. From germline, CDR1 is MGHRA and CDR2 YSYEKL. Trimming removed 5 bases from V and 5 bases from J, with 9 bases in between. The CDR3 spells CASSYAGTGELFF. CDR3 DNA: TGCGCCAGCAGCTACGCAGGGACCGGGGAGCTGTTTTTT.

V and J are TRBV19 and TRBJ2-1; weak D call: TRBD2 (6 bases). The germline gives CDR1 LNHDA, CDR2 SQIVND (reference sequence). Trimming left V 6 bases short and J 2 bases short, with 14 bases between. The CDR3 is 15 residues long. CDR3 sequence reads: CASSRSGSPYNEQFF. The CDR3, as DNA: TGTGCCAGTAGCCGAAGCGGGTCTCCCTACAATGAGCAGTTCTTC.

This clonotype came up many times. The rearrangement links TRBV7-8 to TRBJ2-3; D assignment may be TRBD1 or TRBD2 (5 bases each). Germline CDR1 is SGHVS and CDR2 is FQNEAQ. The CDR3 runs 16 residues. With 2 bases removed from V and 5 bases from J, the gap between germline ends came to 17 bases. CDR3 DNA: TGTGCCAGCAGCTTATATGAGGGGATTCTTGGAGATACGCAGTATTTT. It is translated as CASSLYEGILGDTQYF.

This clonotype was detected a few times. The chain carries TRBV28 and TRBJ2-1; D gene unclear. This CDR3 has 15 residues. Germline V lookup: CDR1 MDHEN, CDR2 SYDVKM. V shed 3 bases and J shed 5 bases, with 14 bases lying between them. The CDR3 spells CASSFGVPLNNEQFF. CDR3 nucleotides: TGTGCCAGCAGTTTTGGCGTCCCCCTAAACAATGAGCAGTTCTTC.

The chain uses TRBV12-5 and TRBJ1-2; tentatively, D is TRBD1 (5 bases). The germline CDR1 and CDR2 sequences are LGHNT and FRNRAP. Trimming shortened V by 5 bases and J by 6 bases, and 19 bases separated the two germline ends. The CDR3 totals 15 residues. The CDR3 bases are TGTGCTAGTGGTCCGCCCCATGTGGTGGGGGATGGCTACACCTTC. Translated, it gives CASGPPHVVGDGYTF.

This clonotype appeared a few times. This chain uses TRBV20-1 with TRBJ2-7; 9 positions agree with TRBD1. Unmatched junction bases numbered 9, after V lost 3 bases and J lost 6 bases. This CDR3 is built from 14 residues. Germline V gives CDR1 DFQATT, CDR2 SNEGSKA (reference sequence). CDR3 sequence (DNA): TGCAGTGCTAGTGGGACAGGGTTTTCGGGCGAGCAGTACGTC. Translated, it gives CSASGTGFSGEQYV.

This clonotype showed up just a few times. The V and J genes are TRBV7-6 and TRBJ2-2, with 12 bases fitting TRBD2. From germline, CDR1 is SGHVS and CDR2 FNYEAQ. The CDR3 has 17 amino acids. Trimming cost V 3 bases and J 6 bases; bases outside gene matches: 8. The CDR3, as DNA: TGTGCCAGCAGCTTGAGGCTAGCGGGGGGGTCTCCCGGGGAGCTGTTTTTT. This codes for CASSLRLAGGSPGELFF.

In DNA, the CDR3 is TGTGCCAGCAGGGGAAACAGCCTTAACTATGGCTACACCTTC. Its translation is CASRGNSLNYGYTF. The chain couples TRBV27 to TRBJ1-2; unclear D gene. V was pared by 6 bases and J by 1 base, with 12 bases between. Germline V lookup: CDR1 MNHEY, CDR2 SMNVEV (reference sequence). The CDR3 runs 14 residues.

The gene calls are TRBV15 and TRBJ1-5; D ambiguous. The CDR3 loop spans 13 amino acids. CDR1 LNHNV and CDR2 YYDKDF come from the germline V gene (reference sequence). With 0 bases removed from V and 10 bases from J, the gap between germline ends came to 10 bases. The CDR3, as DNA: TGTGCCACCAGCAGAGATCCAGTGGCACCCCAGCATTTT. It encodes CATSRDPVAPQHF.

The chain's CDR3 is CASSRGTGGGTDTQYF. CDR3 DNA: TGTGCCAGCAGCAGAGGGACGGGCGGGGGCACAGATACGCAGTATTTT. The chain uses TRBV28 and TRBJ2-3; D is possibly TRBD2 (6 bases). Germline values: CDR1 MDHEN, CDR2 SYDVKM. V was clipped by 6 bases and J by 1 base, with 17 bases between them. This CDR3 has 16 residues. Full variable domain (outside the CDR3, taken from reference TRBV28 and TRBJ2-3): DVKVTQSSRYLVKRTGEKVFLECVQDMDHENMFWYRQDPGLGLRLIYFSYDVKMKEKGDIPEGYSVSREKKERFSLILESASTNQTSMYLCASSRGTGGGTDTQYFGPGTRLTVL.